The 8 T cell receptor beta chains below come from one sample, sequenced in a study of T cell responses to AZD1222 COVID-19 vaccine. Profiled with immunoSEQ multiplex PCR; TCRdb holds only in-frame clones, not every one. Of more than 150,000 clones listed, approximately 94% are singletons. The source was peripheral blood, collected on day 0 of AZD1222 vaccination. These receptors all stem from an adult in good health.

J is TRBJ1-2 and V is TRBV2; D uncertain. Germline V gene sequence: CDR1 SNHLY, CDR2 FYNNEI. Trimming pared 4 bases from V and 2 bases from J, leaving 11 bases between. This CDR3 is built from 14 residues. The CDR3 spells CASSGILTNYGYTF. Written as DNA, the CDR3 is TGTGCCAGCAGTGGAATCCTCACCAACTATGGCTACACCTTC.

This chain joins TRBV27 and TRBJ1-5; 9 bases agree with TRBD1. Germline assignment: CDR1 MNHEY and CDR2 SMNVEV (reference sequence). The CDR3 has 15 residues. With 6 bases clipped from V and 0 bases from J, the junction kept 3 bases outside the gene matches. DNA of the CDR3: TGTGCCAGCAGGCCGACAGGGGGTAGCAATCAGCCCCAGCATTTT. Its protein product is CASRPTGGSNQPQHF.

The chain couples TRBV9 to TRBJ2-3; D might be TRBD1 (6 bases). CDR1 and CDR2 from the germline V gene are SGDLS and YYNGEE. This CDR3 is 13 amino acids long. Trimming removed 0 bases at V and 6 bases at J, with 8 bases between. CDR3 amino acids: CASSVVRGDTQYF. Here the CDR3 DNA reads TGTGCCAGCAGCGTAGTTAGGGGGGATACGCAGTATTTT.

The chain's CDR3 is CASRPPDRGAETQYF. In DNA form, the CDR3 reads TGTGCCAGCAGACCACCGGACAGGGGAGCAGAGACCCAGTACTTC. The J gene is TRBJ2-5, the V gene TRBV7-9; TRBD1 agrees at 9 bases. Germline-derived CDR1 and CDR2 are SEHNR and FQNEAQ (reference sequence). This CDR3 comprises 15 residues. V trimming: 6 bases; J trimming: 4 bases; junction bases outside the gene matches: 9.

The chain links TRBV5-6 to TRBJ2-7, with 7 bases fitting TRBD1. V shed 5 bases, J shed 0 bases, and the junction held 11 bases outside the gene matches. There are 16 residues in the CDR3. Germline CDR1 reads SGHDT; CDR2 reads YYEEEE. The CDR3 spells CASSSQGNPSSYEQYF. In DNA, the CDR3 is TGTGCCAGCAGTTCACAGGGGAATCCGAGCTCCTACGAGCAGTACTTC.

The rearrangement uses TRBV18 and TRBJ1-5, with 9 bases fitting TRBD1. The germline V gene encodes CDR1 KGHSH and CDR2 LQKENI. Germline trimming cut 6 bases from V and 4 bases from J; bases unmatched to any gene: 7. CDR3 size: 15 residues. The CDR3 DNA sequence: TGTGCCAGCTCCCGGGACAGGGAGGTTAATCAGCCCCAGCATTTT. Protein product: CASSRDREVNQPQHF.

The chain has TRBV7-8 and TRBJ2-7, with 7 nucleotides matching TRBD2. V was pared by 5 bases and J by 3 bases, with 7 bases of the junction left unmatched. Germline CDR1 is SGHVS and CDR2 is FQNEAQ. The CDR3 contains 14 residues. The CDR3 coding sequence is TGTGCCAGCAGCCTGCGAGGCGGGAGCTACGAGCAGTACTTC. The encoded protein is CASSLRGGSYEQYF.

V and J are TRBV9 and TRBJ2-7, with 7 bases identical to TRBD1. After removal of 2 bases from V and 6 bases from J, the junction contained 8 bases not matched to a gene. The CDR3 covers 14 residues. Germline values: CDR1 SGDLS, CDR2 YYNGEE. CDR3 loop: CASSVTGSSGEQYF. In DNA, the CDR3 is TGTGCCAGCAGCGTGACAGGGTCCAGCGGCGAGCAGTACTTC.